The 9 T cell receptor beta chains below were found in one sample sequenced in a study of cytomegalovirus exposure and HLA in healthy donors. TCRdb's copy holds only in-frame clones and misses some; the assay was immunoSEQ multiplex PCR. Seen here are around 150,000 clones, around nine tenths observed once, and the top ten hold 3% to 3.5%. The sample comprised PBMCs. Receptors were obtained from a woman younger than 35 in good health and CMV-seropositive.

This chain links TRBV11-3 with TRBJ2-5; D perhaps matches TRBD2 (5 bases). CDR1 SGHNT and CDR2 YENEEA come from the germline V gene. The CDR3 has 16 residues. Trimming shortened V by 1 base and J by 5 bases, and 17 bases separated the two germline ends. The CDR3 protein is CASSLVLVGSKETQYF. CDR3 nucleotides: TGTGCCAGCAGCTTAGTTTTAGTAGGGAGTAAGGAGACCCAGTACTTC.

The chain joins TRBV27 to TRBJ1-2; 9 bases are shared with TRBD1. V dropped 6 bases and J dropped 4; count of bases not matched to a gene: 6. Germline V lookup: CDR1 MNHEY, CDR2 SMNVEV (reference sequence). The CDR3 has 14 amino acids. The CDR3, as DNA: TGTGCCAGCAGGATGACAGGGGGGCTCTATGGCTACACCTTC. This encodes CASRMTGGLYGYTF.

V usage is TRBV9 and J usage is TRBJ2-3; 11 bases align to TRBD2. V shed 0 bases and J 1 base; nucleotides not matched to a gene: 4. Germline V gene sequence: CDR1 SGDLS, CDR2 YYNGEE. The CDR3 spans 17 residues. CDR3 sequence (DNA): TGTGCCAGCAGCGTAGAACTAGCGGGAGTCGGCACAGATACGCAGTATTTT. Protein product: CASSVELAGVGTDTQYF.

This clone has a single count. The V call is TRBV7-9, the J call TRBJ2-7, with a weak D call TRBD2 (6 bases). Trimming removed 3 bases from V and 0 bases from J, with 15 bases in between. This CDR3 has 16 residues. Germline V lookup: CDR1 SEHNR, CDR2 FQNEAQ (reference sequence). In DNA form, the CDR3 reads TGTGCCAGCAGCTTTAGCGGACCTACTAGCTCCTACGAGCAGTACTTC. Amino acids: CASSFSGPTSSYEQYF.

The chain couples TRBV9 to TRBJ2-3, with D maybe TRBD1 (6 bases). The CDR3 is 15 amino acids. Germline V gives CDR1 SGDLS, CDR2 YYNGEE. Trimming took 4 bases from V and 0 from J, leaving 12 bases between them. The CDR3 here is CASSSSGVSTDTQYF. CDR3 DNA: TGTGCCAGCAGCAGTTCAGGGGTTAGCACAGATACGCAGTATTTT.

The V and J genes are TRBV19 and TRBJ2-3, with D maybe TRBD2 (6 bases). Trimming stripped 6 bases from V and 0 bases from J, with 13 bases between. Per germline, CDR1 LNHDA and CDR2 SQIVND (reference sequence). CDR3 length: 15 residues. CDR3 in amino acids: CASSPLGTSTDTQYF. The CDR3, as DNA: TGTGCCAGTAGCCCCCTCGGGACTAGCACAGATACGCAGTATTTT.

The chain has TRBV2 and TRBJ2-3, with 12 bases that match TRBD2. The V and J ends lost 4 bases and 3 bases, in that order; junction bases with no gene match: 5. The germline gives CDR1 SNHLY, CDR2 FYNNEI. There are 16 residues in the CDR3. The CDR3 sequence is CASSAQGLAGTDTQYF. As DNA, the CDR3 is TGTGCCAGCAGTGCCCAAGGACTAGCGGGAACAGATACGCAGTATTTT.

The chain carries TRBV6-1 and TRBJ2-7; possibly TRBD1 for D (5 bases). The CDR3 loop spans 13 amino acids. Trimming took off 6 bases at V and 2 bases at J, with 11 bases between the two ends. Per the germline V gene, CDR1 is MNHNS and CDR2 is SASEGT. The CDR3: CASRQGPAYEQYF. The CDR3 bases are TGTGCCAGCAGGCAGGGTCCCGCCTACGAGCAGTACTTC.

The chain carries TRBV7-8 and TRBJ2-1, with D possibly TRBD2 on 6 matching bases. Per the germline V gene, CDR1 is SGHVS and CDR2 is FQNEAQ. The CDR3 is 11 amino acids. V was pared by 6 bases and J by 8 bases, with 8 bases between. In DNA, the CDR3 is TGTGCCAGCAGATGGGGGGATGAGCAGTTCTTC. It yields the protein CASRWGDEQFF.